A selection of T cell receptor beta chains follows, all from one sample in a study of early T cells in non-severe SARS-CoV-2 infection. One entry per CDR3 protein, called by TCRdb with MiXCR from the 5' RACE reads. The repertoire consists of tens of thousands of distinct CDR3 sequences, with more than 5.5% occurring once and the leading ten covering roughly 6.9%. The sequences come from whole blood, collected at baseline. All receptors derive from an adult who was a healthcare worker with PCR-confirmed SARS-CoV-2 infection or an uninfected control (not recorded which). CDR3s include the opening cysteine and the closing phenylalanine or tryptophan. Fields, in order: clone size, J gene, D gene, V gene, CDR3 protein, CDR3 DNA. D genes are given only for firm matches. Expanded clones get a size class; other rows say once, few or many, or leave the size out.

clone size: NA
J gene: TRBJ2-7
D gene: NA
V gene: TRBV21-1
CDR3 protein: CASSKVGTSVTFHEQYF
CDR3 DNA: TGTGCCAGCAGCAAAGTGGGGACTAGCGTAACTTTCCACGAGCAGTACTTC

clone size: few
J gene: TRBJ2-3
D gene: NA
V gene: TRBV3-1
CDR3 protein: CASSSAMRTGGSTDTQYF
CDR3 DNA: TGTGCCAGCAGCTCCGCAATGCGAACAGGAGGAAGCACAGATACGCAGTATTTT

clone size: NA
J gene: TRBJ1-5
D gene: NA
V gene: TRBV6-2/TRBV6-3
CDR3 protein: CASSYRWGANQPQHF
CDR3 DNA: TGTGCCAGCAGTTACCGGTGGGGGGCTAATCAGCCCCAGCATTTT

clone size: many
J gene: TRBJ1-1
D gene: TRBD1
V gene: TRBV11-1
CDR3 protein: CASSHSDRAGNTEAFF
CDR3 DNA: TGTGCCAGCAGCCACTCGGACAGGGCGGGGAACACTGAAGCTTTCTTT

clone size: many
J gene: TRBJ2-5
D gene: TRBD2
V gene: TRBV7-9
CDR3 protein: CASSLGVAGDQETQYF
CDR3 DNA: TGTGCCAGCAGCTTAGGAGTAGCGGGAGACCAAGAGACCCAGTACTTC

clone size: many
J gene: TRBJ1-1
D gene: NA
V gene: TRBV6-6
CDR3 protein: CASIPKMTLSEAFF
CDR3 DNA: TGTGCCAGCATCCCAAAAATGACACTGAGTGAAGCTTTCTTT

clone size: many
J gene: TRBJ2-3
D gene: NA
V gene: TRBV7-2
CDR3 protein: CASGLEGLTDTQYF
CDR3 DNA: TGTGCCAGCGGGTTGGAGGGCCTGACAGATACGCAGTATTTT

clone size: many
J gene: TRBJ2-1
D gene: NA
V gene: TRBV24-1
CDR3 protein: CATSVLRDSVNEQFF
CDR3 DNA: TGTGCCACCAGTGTCTTGAGAGATTCTGTCAATGAGCAGTTCTTC

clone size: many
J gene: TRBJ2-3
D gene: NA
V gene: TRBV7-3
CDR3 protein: CASSPLGGSTDTQYF
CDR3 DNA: TGTGCCAGCAGCCCCCTCGGGGGTAGCACAGATACGCAGTATTTT

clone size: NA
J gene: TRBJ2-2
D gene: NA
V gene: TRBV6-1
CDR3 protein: CASIQPGQSTGELFF
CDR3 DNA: TGTGCCAGCATCCAACCCGGACAGTCCACCGGGGAGCTGTTTTTT

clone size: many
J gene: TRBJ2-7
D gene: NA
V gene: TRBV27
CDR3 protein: CASSSGNSYEQYF
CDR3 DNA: TGTGCCAGCAGTTCCGGGAATTCCTACGAGCAGTACTTC

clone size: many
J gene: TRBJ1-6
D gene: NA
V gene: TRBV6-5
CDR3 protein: CASSYSSGGAYNSPLHF
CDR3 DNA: TGTGCCAGCAGTTACTCGTCGGGTGGCGCCTATAATTCACCCCTCCACTTT

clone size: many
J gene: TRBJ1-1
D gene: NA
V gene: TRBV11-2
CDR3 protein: CASSLGDVAFF
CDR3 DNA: TGTGCCAGCAGCTTAGGGGACGTAGCTTTCTTT

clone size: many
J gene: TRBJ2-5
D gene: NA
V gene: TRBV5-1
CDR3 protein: CASRPDLEQTQYF
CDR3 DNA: TGCGCCAGCAGGCCTGACTTGGAACAGACCCAGTACTTC

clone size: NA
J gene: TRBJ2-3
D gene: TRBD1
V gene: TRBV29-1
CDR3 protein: CSVGRTGMFTDTQYF
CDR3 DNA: TGCAGCGTTGGTCGGACAGGGATGTTCACAGATACGCAGTATTTT

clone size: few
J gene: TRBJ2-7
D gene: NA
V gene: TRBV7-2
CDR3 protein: CASSLAEGYSYEQYF
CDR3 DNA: TGTGCCAGCAGCTTAGCGGAGGGGTACTCCTACGAGCAGTACTTC

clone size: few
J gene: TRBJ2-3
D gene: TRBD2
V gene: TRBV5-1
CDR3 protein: CASRILASTDTQYF
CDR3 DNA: TGCGCCAGCAGAATACTAGCGTCAACAGATACGCAGTATTTT

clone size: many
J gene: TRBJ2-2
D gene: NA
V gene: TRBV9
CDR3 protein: CASSPVETGELFF
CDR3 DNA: TGTGCCAGCAGCCCTGTTGAGACCGGGGAGCTGTTTTTT

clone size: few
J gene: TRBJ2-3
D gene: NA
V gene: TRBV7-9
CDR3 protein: CASSLGHGGMKADTQYF
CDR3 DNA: TGTGCCAGCAGCTTAGGGCATGGCGGGATGAAGGCAGATACGCAGTATTTT

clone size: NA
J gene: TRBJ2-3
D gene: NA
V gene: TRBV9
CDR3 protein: CASSVAGSTDTQYF
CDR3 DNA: TGTGCCAGCAGCGTAGCTGGGAGCACAGATACGCAGTATTTT

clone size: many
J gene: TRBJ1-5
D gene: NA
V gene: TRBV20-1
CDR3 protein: CSAGSGNQPQHF
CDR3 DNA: TGCAGTGCTGGGAGCGGTAATCAGCCCCAGCATTTT

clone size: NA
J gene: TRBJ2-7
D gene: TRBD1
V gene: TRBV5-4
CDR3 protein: CASSLGQGYTYEQYF
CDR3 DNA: TGTGCCAGCAGCTTGGGACAGGGGTATACCTACGAGCAGTACTTC

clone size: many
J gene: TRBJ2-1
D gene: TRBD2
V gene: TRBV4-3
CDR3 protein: CASSLGGRYSEQFF
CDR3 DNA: TGCGCCAGCAGCCTGGGGGGGAGATATAGTGAGCAGTTCTTC

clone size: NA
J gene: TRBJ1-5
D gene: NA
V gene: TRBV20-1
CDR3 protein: CSASGQGIQPQHF
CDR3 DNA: TGCAGTGCTTCAGGGCAGGGGATTCAGCCCCAGCATTTT

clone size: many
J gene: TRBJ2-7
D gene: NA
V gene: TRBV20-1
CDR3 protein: CSASLAAYEQYF
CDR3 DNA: TGCAGTGCTAGTCTAGCAGCCTACGAGCAGTACTTC

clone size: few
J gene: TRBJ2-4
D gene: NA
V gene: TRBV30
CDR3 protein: CAWSSGDYLEDIQYF
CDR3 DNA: TGTGCCTGGAGTTCAGGTGACTACCTTGAGGACATTCAGTACTTC

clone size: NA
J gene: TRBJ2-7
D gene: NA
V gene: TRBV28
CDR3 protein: CASRPSASPYEQYF
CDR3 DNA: TGTGCCAGCAGACCCTCGGCCTCCCCATACGAGCAGTACTTC

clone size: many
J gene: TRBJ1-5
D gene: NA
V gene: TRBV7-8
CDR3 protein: CASSLDRANQPQHF
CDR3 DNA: TGTGCCAGCAGCTTAGACAGGGCAAATCAGCCCCAGCATTTT

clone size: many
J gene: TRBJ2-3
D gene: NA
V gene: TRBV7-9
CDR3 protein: CASSLNRDTQYF
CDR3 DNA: TGTGCCAGCAGCCTGAACAGGGATACGCAGTATTTT

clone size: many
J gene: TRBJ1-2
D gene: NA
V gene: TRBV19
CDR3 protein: CASSSLGGSYGYTF
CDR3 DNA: TGTGCCAGTTCAAGCCTCGGGGGTAGCTATGGCTACACCTTC

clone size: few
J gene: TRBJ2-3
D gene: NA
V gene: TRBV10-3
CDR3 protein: CAISEGGTPSLQYF
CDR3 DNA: TGTGCCATCAGTGAGGGGGGGACTCCGTCCTTGCAGTATTTT

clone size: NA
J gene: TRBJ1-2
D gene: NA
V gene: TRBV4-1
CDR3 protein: CASSQELTPSDGYTF
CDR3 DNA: TGCGCCAGCAGCCAGGAACTTACTCCCTCAGATGGCTACACCTTC

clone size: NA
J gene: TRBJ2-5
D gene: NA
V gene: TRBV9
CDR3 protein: CASSRSAQETQYF
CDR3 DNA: TGTGCCAGCAGCCGGTCAGCCCAAGAGACCCAGTACTTC

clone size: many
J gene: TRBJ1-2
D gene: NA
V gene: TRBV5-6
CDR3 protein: CASSIRAYGYTF
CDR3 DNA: TGTGCCAGCAGCATCCGTGCCTATGGCTACACCTTC

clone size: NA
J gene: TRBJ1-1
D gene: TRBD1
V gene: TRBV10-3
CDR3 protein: CAISDWGTGQVWNTEAFF
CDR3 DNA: TGTGCCATCAGCGACTGGGGGACCGGACAGGTTTGGAACACTGAAGCTTTCTTT

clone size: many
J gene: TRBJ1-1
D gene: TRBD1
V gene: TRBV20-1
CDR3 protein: CSADRGDTEAFF
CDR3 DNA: TGCAGTGCCGACAGGGGGGACACTGAAGCTTTCTTT

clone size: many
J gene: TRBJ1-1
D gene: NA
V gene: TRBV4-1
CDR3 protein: CASSQGTEAFF
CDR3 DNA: TGCGCCAGCAGCCAAGGCACTGAAGCTTTCTTT

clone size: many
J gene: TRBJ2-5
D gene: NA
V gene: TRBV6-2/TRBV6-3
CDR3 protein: CASSSAGRQETQYF
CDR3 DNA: TGTGCCAGCAGTTCTGCGGGCAGGCAAGAGACCCAGTACTTC

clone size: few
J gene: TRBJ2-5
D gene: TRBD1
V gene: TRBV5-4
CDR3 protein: CASSPRDRYQETQYF
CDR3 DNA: TGTGCCAGCAGCCCCCGGGACAGGTACCAAGAGACCCAGTACTTC

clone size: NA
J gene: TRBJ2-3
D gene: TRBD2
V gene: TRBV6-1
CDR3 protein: CASKEREGVDTQYF
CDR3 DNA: TGTGCCAGCAAAGAGCGGGAGGGAGTAGATACGCAGTATTTT

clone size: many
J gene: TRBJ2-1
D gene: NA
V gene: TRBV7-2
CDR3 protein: CASSPRDRRPNEQFF
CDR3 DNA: TGTGCCAGCAGCCCCCGGGACCGACGACCCAATGAGCAGTTCTTC

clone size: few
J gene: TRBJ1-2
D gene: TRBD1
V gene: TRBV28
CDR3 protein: CASSLETGLSNYGYTF
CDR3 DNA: TGTGCCAGCAGTTTAGAGACAGGGCTCTCTAACTATGGCTACACCTTC

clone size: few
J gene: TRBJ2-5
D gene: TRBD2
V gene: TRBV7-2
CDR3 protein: CASSISTSGKGQETQYF
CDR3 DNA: TGTGCCAGCAGCATTTCCACTAGCGGGAAGGGACAAGAGACCCAGTACTTC

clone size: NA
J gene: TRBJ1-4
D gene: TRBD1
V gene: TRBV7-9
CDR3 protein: CASSQSGGTNEKLFF
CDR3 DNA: TGTGCCAGCAGCCAATCAGGGGGAACTAATGAAAAACTGTTTTTT

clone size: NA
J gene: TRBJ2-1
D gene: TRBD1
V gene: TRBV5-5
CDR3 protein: CASSLGQGDYNEQFF
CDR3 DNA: TGTGCCAGCAGCTTGGGGCAGGGGGACTACAATGAGCAGTTCTTC

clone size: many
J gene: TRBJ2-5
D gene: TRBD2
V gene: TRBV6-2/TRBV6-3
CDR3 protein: CASRVSGGPQETQYF
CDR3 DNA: TGTGCCAGCAGGGTTAGCGGGGGTCCTCAAGAGACCCAGTACTTC

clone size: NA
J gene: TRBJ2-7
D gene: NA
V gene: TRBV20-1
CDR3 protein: CSAIGLSYEQYF
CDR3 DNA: TGCAGTGCTATTGGCCTTTCCTACGAGCAGTACTTC

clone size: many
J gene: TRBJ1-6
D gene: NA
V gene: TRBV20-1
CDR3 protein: CSARGGGSYNSPLHF
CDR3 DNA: TGCAGTGCTAGAGGTGGTGGCTCCTATAATTCACCCCTCCACTTT

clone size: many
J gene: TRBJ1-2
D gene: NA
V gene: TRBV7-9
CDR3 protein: CASSLAGSYTF
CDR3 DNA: TGTGCCAGCAGCTTAGCCGGGTCCTACACCTTC

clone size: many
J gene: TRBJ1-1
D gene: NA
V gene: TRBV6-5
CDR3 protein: CASSWQGKGMNTEAFF
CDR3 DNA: TGTGCCAGCAGTTGGCAGGGGAAGGGGATGAACACTGAAGCTTTCTTT

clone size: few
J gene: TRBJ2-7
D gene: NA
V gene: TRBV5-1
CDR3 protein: CASSLEAGGSYEQYF
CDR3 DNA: TGCGCCAGCAGCTTGGAGGCAGGAGGATCCTACGAGCAGTACTTC

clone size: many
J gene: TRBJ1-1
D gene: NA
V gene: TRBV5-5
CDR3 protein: CASSLDPGRYSTEAFF
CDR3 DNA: TGTGCCAGCAGCTTGGACCCAGGGAGGTATAGCACTGAAGCTTTCTTT

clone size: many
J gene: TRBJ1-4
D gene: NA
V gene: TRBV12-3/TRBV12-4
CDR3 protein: CASSYGRPDEKLFF
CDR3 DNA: TGTGCCAGCAGTTATGGGCGGCCTGATGAAAAACTGTTTTTT

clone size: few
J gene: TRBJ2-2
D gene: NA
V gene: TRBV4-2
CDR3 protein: CASSQVQQVNTGELFF
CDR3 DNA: TGTGCCAGCAGCCAGGTACAGCAGGTGAACACCGGGGAGCTGTTTTTT

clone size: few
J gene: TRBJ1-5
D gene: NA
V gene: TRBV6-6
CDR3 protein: CASSYSGGYQPQHF
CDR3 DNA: TGTGCCAGCAGTTACTCGGGGGGTTATCAGCCCCAGCATTTT

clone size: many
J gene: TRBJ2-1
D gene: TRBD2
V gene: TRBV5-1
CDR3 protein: CASSSGTSVQSQQFF
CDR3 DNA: TGCGCCAGCAGCTCCGGGACTAGCGTCCAAAGCCAGCAGTTCTTC

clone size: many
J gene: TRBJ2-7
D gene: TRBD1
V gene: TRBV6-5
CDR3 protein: CASSYSDRGYEQYF
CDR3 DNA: TGTGCCAGCAGTTACTCGGACAGGGGGTACGAGCAGTACTTC